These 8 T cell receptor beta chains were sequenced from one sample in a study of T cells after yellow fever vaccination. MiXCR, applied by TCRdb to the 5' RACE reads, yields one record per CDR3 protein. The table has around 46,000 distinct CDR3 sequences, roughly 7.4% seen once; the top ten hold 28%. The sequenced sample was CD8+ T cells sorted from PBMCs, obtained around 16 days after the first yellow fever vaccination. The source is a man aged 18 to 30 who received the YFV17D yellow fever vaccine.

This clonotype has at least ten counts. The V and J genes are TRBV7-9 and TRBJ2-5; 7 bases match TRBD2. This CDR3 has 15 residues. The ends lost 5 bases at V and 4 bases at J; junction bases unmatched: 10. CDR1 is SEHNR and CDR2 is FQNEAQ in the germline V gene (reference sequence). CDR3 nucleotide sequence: TGTGCCAGCAGCCCGCCGGGGGAGGGGAGAGAGACCCAGTACTTC. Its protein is CASSPPGEGRETQYF.

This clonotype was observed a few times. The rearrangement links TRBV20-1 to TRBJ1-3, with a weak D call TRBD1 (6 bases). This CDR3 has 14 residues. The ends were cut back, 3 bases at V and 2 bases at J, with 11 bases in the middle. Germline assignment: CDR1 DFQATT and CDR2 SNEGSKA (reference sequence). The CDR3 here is CSARDQGPGNTIYF. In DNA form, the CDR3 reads TGCAGTGCTAGGGATCAGGGGCCTGGAAACACCATATATTTT.

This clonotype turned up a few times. The CDR3 sequence is CASSLVYSTTETQYF. Here the CDR3 DNA reads TGCGCCAGCAGCTTGGTCTACTCTACCACAGAGACCCAGTACTTC. The chain employs TRBV5-1 and TRBJ2-5; D is unresolved. The CDR3 totals 15 residues. Germline assignment: CDR1 SGHRS and CDR2 YFSETQ. V was pared by 0 bases and J by 4 bases, with 13 bases between.

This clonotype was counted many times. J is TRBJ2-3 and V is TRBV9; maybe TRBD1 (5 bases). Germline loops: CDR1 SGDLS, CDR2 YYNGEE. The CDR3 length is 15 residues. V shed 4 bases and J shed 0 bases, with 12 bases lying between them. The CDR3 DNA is TGTGCCAGCAGCTTGACAGCAGCTAGCACAGATACGCAGTATTTT. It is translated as CASSLTAASTDTQYF.

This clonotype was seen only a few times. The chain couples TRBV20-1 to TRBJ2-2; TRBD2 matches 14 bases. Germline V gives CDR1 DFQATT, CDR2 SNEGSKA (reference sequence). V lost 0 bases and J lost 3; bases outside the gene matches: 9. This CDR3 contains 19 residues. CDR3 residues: CSARDGSGLAGGDTGELFF. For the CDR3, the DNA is TGCAGTGCTAGAGATGGTAGCGGACTAGCGGGGGGTGACACCGGGGAGCTGTTTTTT.

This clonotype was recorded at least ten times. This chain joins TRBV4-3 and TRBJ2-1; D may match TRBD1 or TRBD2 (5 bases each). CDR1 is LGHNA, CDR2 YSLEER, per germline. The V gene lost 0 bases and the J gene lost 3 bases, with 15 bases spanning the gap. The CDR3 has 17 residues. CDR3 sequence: CASSQDFPGRNYNEQFF. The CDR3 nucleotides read TGCGCCAGCAGCCAAGACTTCCCGGGACGTAACTACAATGAGCAGTTCTTC.

The CDR3 protein is CASSTDREETQYF. The CDR3 DNA is TGTGCCAGCAGTACGGACAGAGAAGAGACCCAGTACTTC. The chain combines TRBV27 with TRBJ2-5; tentatively, D is TRBD1 (6 bases). Trimming removed 5 bases from V and 3 bases from J, with 10 bases in between. The CDR3 runs to 13 residues. The germline V gene encodes CDR1 MNHEY and CDR2 SMNVEV (reference sequence).

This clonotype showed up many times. CDR3: CASSQDLAGGHTDTQYF. CDR3 DNA sequence: TGTGCCAGCAGCCAAGATCTAGCGGGGGGCCACACAGATACGCAGTATTTT. J is TRBJ2-3 and V is TRBV3-1, with 11 bases lining up with TRBD2. The CDR3 sequence is 17 residues long. Germline V gene sequence: CDR1 LGHDT, CDR2 YNNKEL (reference sequence). The J segment lost 2 bases and the V segment lost 0 bases, leaving 4 bases of the junction unmatched.